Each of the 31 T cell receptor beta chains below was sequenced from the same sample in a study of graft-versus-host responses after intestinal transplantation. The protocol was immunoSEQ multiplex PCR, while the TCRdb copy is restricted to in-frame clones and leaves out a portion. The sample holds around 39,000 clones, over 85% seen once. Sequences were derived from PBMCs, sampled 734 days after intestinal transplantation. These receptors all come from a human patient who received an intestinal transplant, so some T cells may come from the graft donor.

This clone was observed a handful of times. As DNA, the CDR3 is TGTGCCAGCAGTGTCACAGGGCCCTCTGGAAACACCATATATTTT. Encoded protein: CASSVTGPSGNTIYF. The chain links TRBV25-1 to TRBJ1-3; D is possibly TRBD1 (6 bases). With 4 bases removed from V and 0 bases from J, the gap between germline ends came to 10 bases. CDR1 MGHDK and CDR2 SYGVNS come from the germline V gene. The CDR3 length is 15 residues.

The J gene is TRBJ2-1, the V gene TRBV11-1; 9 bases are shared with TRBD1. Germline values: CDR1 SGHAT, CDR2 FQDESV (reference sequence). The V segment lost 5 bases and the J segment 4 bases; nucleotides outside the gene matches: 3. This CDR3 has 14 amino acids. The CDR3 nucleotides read TGTGCCAGCAGCGAGGACAGGGGATACAATGAGCAGTTCTTC. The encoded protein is CASSEDRGYNEQFF.

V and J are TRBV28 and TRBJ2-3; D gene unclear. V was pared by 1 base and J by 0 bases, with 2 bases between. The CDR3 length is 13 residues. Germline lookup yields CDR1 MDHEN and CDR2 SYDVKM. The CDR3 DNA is TGTGCCAGCAGTTTATCCAGCACAGATACGCAGTATTTT. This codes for CASSLSSTDTQYF.

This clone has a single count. The CDR3 DNA reads TGTGCCAGTAGAAAGGGGGCCTACAATGAGCAGTTCTTC. Translated: CASRKGAYNEQFF. V and J are TRBV19 and TRBJ2-1; tentative D call: TRBD1 (6 bases). Deletions cut 6 bases from V and 2 bases from J, with 8 bases between. Germline V lookup: CDR1 LNHDA, CDR2 SQIVND (reference sequence). The CDR3 consists of 13 residues.

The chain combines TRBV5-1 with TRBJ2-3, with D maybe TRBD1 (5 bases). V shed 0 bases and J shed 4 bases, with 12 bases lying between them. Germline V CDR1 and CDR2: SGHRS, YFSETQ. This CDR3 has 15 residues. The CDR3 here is CASSLGVRVADTQYF. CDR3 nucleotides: TGCGCCAGCAGCTTGGGAGTCAGGGTGGCAGATACGCAGTATTTT.

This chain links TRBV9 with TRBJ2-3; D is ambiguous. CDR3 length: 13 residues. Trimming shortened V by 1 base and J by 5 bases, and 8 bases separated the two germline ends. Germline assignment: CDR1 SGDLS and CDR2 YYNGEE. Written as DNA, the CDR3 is TGTGCCAGCAGCGTATTTTCGGGAGATACGCAGTATTTT. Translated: CASSVFSGDTQYF.

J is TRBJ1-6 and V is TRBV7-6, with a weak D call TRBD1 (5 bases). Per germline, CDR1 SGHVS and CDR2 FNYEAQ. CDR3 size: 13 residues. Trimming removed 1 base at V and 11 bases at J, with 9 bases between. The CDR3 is CASSLEKGTPLHF. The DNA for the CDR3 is TGTGCCAGCAGCTTAGAAAAGGGGACACCCCTCCACTTT.

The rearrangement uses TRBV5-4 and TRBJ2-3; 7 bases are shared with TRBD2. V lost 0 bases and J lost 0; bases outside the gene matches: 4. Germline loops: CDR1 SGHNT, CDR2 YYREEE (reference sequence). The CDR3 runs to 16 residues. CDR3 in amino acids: CASSLVGSGSTDTQYF. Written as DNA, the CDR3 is TGTGCCAGCAGCTTGGTTGGTAGCGGGAGCACAGATACGCAGTATTTT.

CDR3 coding DNA: TGCGCCAGCAGCCAAACCAGACTAGCAGCGGAAGATACGCAGTATTTT. Translating gives CASSQTRLAAEDTQYF. The chain has TRBV4-1 and TRBJ2-3, with 7 bases identical to TRBD2. The length of the CDR3 is 16 residues. V was pared by 2 bases and J by 5 bases, with 10 bases of the junction left unmatched. Germline CDR1 is MGHRA and CDR2 is YSYEKL.

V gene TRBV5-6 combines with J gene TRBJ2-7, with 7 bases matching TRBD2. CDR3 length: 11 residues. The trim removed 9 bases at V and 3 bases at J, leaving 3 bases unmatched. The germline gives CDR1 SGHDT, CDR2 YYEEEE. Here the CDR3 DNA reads TGTGCCAAAGGCGGGGGCTACGAGCAGTACTTC. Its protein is CAKGGGYEQYF.

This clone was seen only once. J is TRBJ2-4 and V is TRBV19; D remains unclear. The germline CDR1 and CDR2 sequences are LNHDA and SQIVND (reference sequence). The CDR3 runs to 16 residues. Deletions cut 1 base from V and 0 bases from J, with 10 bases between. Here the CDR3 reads CASSIGAGAAKNIQYF. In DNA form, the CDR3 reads TGTGCCAGTAGTATAGGGGCAGGTGCAGCCAAAAACATTCAGTACTTC.

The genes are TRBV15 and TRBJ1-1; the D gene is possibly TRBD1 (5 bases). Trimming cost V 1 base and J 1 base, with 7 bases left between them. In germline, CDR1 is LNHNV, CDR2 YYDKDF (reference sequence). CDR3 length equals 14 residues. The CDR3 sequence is CATSRADRNTEAFF. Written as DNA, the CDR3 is TGTGCCACCAGCAGAGCCGACAGGAACACTGAAGCTTTCTTT.

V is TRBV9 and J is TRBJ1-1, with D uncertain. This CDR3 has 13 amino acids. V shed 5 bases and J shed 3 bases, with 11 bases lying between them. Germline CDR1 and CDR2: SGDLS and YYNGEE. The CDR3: CASSSGWDTEAFF. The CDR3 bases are TGTGCCAGCAGTAGTGGATGGGACACTGAAGCTTTCTTT.

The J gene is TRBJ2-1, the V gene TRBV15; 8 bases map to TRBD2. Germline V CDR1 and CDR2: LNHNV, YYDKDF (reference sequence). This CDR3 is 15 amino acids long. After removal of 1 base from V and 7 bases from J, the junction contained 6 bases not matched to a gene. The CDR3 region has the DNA TGTGCCACCAGCAGAGTACGGGAGGGCCGTAATGAGCAGTTCTTC. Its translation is CATSRVREGRNEQFF.

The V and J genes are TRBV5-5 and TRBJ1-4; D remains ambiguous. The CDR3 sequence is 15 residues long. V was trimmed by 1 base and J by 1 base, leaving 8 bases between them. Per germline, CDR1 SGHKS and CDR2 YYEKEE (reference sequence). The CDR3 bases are TGTGCCAGCAGCTTGAGGACGGGAACTAATGAAAAACTGTTTTTT. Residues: CASSLRTGTNEKLFF.

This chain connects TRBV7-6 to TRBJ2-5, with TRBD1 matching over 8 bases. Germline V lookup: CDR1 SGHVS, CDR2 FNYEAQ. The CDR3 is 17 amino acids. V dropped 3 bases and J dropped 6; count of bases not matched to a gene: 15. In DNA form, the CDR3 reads TGTGCCAGCAGCTTGCCCTGGCGGCAGGGGGCCGGGAAGACCCAGTACTTC. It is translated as CASSLPWRQGAGKTQYF. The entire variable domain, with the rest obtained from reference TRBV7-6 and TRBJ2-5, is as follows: GAGVSQSPRYKVTKRGQDVALRCDPISGHVSLYWYRQALGQGPEFLTYFNYEAQQDKSGLPNDRFSAERPEGSISTLTIQRTEQRDSAMYRCASSLPWRQGAGKTQYFGPGTRLLVL.

For the CDR3, the DNA is TGTGCCAGCAGGGGGGACCGAGTACGTGAGACCCAGTACTTC. Residues: CASRGDRVRETQYF. This chain joins TRBV6-6 and TRBJ2-5; D may match TRBD1 or TRBD2 (5 bases each). The CDR3 has 14 amino acids. Per germline, CDR1 MNHNY and CDR2 SVGAGI (reference sequence). V lost 6 bases to trimming and J lost 5 bases, with 16 bases between them.

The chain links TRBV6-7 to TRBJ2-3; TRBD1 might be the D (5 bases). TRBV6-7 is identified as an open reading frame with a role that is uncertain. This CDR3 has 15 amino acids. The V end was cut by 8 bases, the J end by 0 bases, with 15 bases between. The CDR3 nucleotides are TGTGCCAGCCTCCGGACACCAATCAGCACAGATACGCAGTATTTT. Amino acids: CASLRTPISTDTQYF.

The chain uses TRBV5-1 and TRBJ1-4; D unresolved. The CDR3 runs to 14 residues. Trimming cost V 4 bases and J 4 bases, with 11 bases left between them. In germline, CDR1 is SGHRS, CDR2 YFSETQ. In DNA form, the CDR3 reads TGCGCCAGCAGCATTACGGATTTTAATGAAAAACTGTTTTTT. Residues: CASSITDFNEKLFF.

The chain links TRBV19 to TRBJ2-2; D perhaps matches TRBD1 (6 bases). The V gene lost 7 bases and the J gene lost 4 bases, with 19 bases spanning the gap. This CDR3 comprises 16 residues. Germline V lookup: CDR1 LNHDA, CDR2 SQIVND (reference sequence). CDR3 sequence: CASKPRPGTTTGELFF. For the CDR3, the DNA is TGTGCCAGTAAGCCCCGGCCCGGGACAACCACCGGGGAGCTGTTTTTT.

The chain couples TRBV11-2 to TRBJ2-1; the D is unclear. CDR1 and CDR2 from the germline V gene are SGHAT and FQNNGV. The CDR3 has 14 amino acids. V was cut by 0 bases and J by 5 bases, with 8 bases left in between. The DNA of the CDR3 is TGTGCCAGCAGCTTAGAGACGGCCCACAATGAGCAGTTCTTC. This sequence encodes CASSLETAHNEQFF. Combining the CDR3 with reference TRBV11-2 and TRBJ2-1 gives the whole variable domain EAGVAQSPRYKIIEKRQSVAFWCNPISGHATLYWYQQILGQGPKLLIQFQNNGVVDDSQLPKDRFSAERLKGVDSTLKIQPAKLEDSAVYLCASSLETAHNEQFFGPGTRLTVL.

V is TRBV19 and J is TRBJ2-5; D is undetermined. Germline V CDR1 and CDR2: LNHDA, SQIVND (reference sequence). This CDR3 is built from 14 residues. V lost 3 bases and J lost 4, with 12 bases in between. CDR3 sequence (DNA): TGTGCCAGTAGTATCAGGCAGGAATTAGAGACCCAGTACTTC. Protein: CASSIRQELETQYF.

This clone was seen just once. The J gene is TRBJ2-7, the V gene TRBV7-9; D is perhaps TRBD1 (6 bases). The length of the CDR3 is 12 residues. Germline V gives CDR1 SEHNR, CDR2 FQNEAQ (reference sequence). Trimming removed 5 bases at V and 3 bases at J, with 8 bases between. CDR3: CASSQDSYEQYF. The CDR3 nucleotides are TGTGCCAGCAGCCAGGACAGCTACGAGCAGTACTTC.

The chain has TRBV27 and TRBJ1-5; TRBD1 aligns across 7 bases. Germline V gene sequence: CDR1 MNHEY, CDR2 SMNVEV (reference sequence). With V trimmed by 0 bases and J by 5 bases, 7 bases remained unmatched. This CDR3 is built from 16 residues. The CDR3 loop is CASSLSASTGYQPQHF. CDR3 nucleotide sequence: TGTGCCAGCAGTTTATCGGCCTCGACAGGGTATCAGCCCCAGCATTTT.

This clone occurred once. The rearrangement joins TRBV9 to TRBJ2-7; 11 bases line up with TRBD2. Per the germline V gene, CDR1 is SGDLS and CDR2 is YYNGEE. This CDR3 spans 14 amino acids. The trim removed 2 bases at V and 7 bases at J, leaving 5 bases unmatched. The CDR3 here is CASSVGSGRAEQYF. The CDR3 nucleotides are TGTGCCAGCAGCGTGGGTAGCGGGAGGGCAGAGCAGTACTTC. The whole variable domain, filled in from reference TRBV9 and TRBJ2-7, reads DSGVTQTPKHLITATGQRVTLRCSPRSGDLSVYWYQQSLDQGLQFLIQYYNGEERAKGNILERFSAQQFPDLHSELNLSSLELGDSALYFCASSVGSGRAEQYFGPGTRLTVT.

CDR3 protein: CASSQPGSRKPQHF. For the CDR3, the DNA is TGCGCCAGCAGCCAACCAGGGTCGCGAAAGCCCCAGCATTTT. The chain carries TRBV4-1 and TRBJ1-5; perhaps TRBD1 as D (5 bases). CDR1 is MGHRA, CDR2 YSYEKL, per germline. The CDR3 is 14 amino acids. V was clipped by 2 bases and J by 8 bases, with 13 bases between them.

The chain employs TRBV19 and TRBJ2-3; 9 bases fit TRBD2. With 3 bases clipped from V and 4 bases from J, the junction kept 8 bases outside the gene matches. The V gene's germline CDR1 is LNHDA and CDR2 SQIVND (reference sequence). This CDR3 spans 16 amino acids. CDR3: CASSINRERGADTQYF. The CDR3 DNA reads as TGTGCCAGTAGTATTAATCGGGAGCGGGGGGCAGATACGCAGTATTTT.

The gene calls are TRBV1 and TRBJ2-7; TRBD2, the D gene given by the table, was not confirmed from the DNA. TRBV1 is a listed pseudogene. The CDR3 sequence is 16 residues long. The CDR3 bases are TGCACCAGCAGCCTGACTTGGCTAGCGGGGGGATACGAGCAGTACTTC. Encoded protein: CTSSLTWLAGGYEQYF.

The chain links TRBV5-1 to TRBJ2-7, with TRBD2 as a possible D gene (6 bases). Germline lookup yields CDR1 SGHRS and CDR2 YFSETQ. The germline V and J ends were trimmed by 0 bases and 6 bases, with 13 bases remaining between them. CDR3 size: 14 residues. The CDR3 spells CASSLGLDIAEQYF. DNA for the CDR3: TGCGCCAGCAGCTTGGGACTAGATATCGCCGAGCAGTACTTC.

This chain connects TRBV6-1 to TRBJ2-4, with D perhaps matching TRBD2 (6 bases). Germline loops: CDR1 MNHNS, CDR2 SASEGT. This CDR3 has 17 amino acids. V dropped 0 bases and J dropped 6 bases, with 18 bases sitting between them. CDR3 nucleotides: TGTGCCAGCAGTGAAGCGCTGGGGGGAGGCCTACCAAACATTCAGTACTTC. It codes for CASSEALGGGLPNIQYF.

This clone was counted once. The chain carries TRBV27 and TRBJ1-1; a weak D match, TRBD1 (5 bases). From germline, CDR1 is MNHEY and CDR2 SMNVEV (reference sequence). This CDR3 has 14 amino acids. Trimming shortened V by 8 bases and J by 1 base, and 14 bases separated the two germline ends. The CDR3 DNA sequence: TGTGCCAGCCATCCTCAGACAGAGAACACTGAAGCTTTCTTT. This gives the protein CASHPQTENTEAFF.